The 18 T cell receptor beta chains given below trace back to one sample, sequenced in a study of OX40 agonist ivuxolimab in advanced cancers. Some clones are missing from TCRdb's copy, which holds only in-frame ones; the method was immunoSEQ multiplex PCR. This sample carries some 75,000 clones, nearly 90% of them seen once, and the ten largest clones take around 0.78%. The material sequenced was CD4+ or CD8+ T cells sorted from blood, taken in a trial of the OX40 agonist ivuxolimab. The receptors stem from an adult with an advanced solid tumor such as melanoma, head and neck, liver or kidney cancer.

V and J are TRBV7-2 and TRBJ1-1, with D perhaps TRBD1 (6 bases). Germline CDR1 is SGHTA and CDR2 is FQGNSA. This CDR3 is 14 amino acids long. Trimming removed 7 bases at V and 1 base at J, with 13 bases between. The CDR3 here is CASKQGASNTEAFF. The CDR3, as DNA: TGTGCCAGCAAACAGGGTGCTTCGAACACTGAAGCTTTCTTT. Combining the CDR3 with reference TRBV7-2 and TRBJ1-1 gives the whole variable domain GAGVSQSPSNKVTEKGKDVELRCDPISGHTALYWYRQSLGQGLEFLIYFQGNSAPDKSGLPSDRFSAERTGGSVSTLTIQRTQQEDSAVYLCASKQGASNTEAFFGQGTRLTVV.

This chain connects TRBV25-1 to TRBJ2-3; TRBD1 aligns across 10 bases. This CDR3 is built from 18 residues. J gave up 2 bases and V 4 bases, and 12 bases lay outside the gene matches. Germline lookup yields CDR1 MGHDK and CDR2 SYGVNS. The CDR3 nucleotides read TGTGCCAGCAGTGTCTGGGGACAGGGGCCCGGATTCACAGATACGCAGTATTTT. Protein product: CASSVWGQGPGFTDTQYF.

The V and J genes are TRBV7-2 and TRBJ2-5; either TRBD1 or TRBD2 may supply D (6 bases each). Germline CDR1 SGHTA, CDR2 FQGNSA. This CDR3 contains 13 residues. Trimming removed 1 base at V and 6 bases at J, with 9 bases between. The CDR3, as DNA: TGTGCCAGCAGCTTAGAAGGGGGGAAGACCCAGTACTTC. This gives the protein CASSLEGGKTQYF.

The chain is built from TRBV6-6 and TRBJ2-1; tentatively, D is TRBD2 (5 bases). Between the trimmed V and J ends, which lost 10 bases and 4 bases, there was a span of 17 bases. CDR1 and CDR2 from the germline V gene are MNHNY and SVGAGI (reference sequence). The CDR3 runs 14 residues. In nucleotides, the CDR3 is TGTGCCACTCGAGAGCGGAACTTATACAATGAGCAGTTCTTC. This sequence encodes CATRERNLYNEQFF.

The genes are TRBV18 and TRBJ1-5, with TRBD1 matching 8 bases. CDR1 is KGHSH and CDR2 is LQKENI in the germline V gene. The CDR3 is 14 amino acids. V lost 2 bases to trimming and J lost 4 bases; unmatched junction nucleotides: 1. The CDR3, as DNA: TGTGCCAGCTCACCAAGACAGGGGAATCAGCCCCAGCATTTT. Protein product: CASSPRQGNQPQHF.

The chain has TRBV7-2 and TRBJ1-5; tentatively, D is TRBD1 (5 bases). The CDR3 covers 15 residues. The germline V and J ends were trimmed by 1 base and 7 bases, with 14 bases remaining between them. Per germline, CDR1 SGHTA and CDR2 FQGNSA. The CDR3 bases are TGTGCCAGCAGCTTAGAGGGGCAGGGAGGCCAGCCCCAGCATTTT. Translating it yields CASSLEGQGGQPQHF.

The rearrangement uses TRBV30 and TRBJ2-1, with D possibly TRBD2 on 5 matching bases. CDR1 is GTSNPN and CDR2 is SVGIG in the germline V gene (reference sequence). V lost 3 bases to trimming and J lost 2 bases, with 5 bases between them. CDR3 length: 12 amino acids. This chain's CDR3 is CAWSGTYNEQFF. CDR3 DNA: TGTGCCTGGAGCGGGACCTACAATGAGCAGTTCTTC.

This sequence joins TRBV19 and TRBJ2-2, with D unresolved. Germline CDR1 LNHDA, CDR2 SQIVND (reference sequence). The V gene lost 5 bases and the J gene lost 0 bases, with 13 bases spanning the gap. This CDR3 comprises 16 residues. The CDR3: CASSAKGKSNTGELFF. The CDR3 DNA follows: TGTGCCAGTAGTGCCAAGGGAAAGTCGAACACCGGGGAGCTGTTTTTT.

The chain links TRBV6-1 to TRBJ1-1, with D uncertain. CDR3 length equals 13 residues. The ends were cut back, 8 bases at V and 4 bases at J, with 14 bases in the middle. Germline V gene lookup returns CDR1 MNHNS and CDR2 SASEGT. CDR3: CASPRGVGTEAFF. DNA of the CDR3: TGTGCCAGCCCCCGCGGGGTTGGCACTGAAGCTTTCTTT.

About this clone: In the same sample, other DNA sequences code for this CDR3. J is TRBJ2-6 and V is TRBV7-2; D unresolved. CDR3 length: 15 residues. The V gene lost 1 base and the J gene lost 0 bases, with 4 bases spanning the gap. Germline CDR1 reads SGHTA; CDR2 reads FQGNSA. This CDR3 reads CASSLGGSGANVLTF. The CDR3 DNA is TGTGCCAGCAGCTTAGGGGGCTCTGGGGCCAACGTCCTGACTTTC.

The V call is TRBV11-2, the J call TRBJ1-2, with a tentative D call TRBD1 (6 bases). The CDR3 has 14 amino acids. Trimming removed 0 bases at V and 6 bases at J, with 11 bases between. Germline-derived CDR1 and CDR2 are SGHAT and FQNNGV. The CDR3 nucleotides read TGTGCCAGCAGCTTAGAATACAGGGAAAATGGCTACACCTTC. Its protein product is CASSLEYRENGYTF.

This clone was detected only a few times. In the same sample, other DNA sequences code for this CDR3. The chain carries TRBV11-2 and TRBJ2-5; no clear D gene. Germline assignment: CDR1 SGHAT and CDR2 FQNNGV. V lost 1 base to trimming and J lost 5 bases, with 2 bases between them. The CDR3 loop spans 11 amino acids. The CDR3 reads CASSLGETQYF. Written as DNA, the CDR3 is TGTGCCAGCAGCTTAGGCGAGACCCAGTACTTC. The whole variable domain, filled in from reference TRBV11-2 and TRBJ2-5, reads EAGVAQSPRYKIIEKRQSVAFWCNPISGHATLYWYQQILGQGPKLLIQFQNNGVVDDSQLPKDRFSAERLKGVDSTLKIQPAKLEDSAVYLCASSLGETQYFGPGTRLLVL.

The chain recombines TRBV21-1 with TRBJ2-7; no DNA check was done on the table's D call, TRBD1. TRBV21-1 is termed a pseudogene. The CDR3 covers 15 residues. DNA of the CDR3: TGTGCCAGCAGCAAAGGACAGGGCCCTAGCTACGAGCAGTACTTC. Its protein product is CASSKGQGPSYEQYF.

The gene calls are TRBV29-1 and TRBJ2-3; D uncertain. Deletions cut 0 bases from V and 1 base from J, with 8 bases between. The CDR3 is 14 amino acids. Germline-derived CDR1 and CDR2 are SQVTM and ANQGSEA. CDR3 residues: CSVEEAVRTDTQYF. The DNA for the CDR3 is TGCAGCGTTGAAGAAGCAGTTCGCACAGATACGCAGTATTTT.

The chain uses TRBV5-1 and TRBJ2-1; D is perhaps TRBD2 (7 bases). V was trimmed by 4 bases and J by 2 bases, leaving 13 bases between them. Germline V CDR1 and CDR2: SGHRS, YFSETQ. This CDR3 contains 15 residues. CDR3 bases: TGCGCCAGCAGCCCCCAGGGGAGGGCCTACAATGAGCAGTTCTTC. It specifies CASSPQGRAYNEQFF.

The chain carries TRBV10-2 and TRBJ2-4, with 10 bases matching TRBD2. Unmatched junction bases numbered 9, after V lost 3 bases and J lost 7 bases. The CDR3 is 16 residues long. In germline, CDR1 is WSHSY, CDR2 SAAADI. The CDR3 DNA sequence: TGCGCCAGCAGTGATCCTAGCGGGAGAGTCGGGAACATTCAGTACTTC. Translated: CASSDPSGRVGNIQYF.

DNA of the CDR3: TGTGCCAGCAGCACCTCTTCCGGGACAAAGAACCAAGAGACCCAGTACTTC. It is translated as CASSTSSGTKNQETQYF. The genes are TRBV21-1 and TRBJ2-5; the listed D gene, TRBD1, was not tested against the DNA. TRBV21-1 is listed as a pseudogene. The CDR3 has 17 residues.

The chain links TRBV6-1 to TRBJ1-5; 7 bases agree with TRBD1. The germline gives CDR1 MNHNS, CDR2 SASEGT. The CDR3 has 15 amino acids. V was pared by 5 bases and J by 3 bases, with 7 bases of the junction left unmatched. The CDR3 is CASSSQGQPNQPQHF. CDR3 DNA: TGTGCCAGCAGTTCACAGGGACAGCCCAATCAGCCCCAGCATTTT.